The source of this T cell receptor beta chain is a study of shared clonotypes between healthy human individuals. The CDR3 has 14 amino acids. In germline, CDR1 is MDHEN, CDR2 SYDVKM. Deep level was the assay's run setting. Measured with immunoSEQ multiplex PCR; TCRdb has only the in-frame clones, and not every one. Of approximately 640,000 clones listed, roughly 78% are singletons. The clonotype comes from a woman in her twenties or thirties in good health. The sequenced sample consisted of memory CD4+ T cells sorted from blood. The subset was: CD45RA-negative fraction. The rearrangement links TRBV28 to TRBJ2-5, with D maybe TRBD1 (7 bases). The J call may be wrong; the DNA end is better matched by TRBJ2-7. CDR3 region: CASNPGGRSYEQYF. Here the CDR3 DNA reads TGTGCCAGCAACCCAGGGGGGAGGTCCTACGAGCAGTACTTC.